This T cell receptor beta chain was captured in a study of blood T cell repertoires in COVID-19. On the study more broadly: COVID-19 samples, acute and convalescent, were from the United States, Italy and Spain. In each case, the material was cDNA or gDNA derived from T cells, B-cell-depleted T cells, or PBMCs.

Source study methods: Using reference gene primer amplification, nucleated cell counts were estimated. Method: immunoSEQ multiplex PCR; TCRdb's copy keeps in-frame clones and lacks some. V and J calls and clone size follow that table, whereas D and trimming were derived from the DNA. Of around 400,000 clones listed, about 90% are singletons. Recruited during active infection, patients (from Seattle) were subsequently followed longitudinally. The CDR3 spans 11 residues. V lost 6 bases, J lost 5 bases, and 10 bases lay in between. CDR1 and CDR2 (germline): DFQATT, SNEGSKA (reference sequence). This TCR came from an older woman with COVID-19, enrolled during active disease. The sample taken for sequencing was peripheral blood. The chain couples TRBV20-1 to TRBJ1-2; no reliable D call. In DNA, the CDR3 is TGCAGTGCCCTGGTTAGATATGGCTACACCTTC. Its translation is CSALVRYGYTF.